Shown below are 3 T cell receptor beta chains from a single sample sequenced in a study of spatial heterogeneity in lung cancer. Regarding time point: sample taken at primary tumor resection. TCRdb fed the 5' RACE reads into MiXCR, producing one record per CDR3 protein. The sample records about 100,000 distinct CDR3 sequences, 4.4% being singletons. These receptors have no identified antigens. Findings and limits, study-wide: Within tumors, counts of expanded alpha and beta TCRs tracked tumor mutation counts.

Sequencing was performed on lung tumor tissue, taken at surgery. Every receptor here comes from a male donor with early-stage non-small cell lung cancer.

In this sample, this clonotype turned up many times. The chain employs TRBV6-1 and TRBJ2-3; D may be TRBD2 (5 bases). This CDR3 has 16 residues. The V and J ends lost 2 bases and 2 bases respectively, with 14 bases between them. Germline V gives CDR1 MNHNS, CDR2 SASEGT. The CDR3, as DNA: TGTGCCAGCAGTGAATCTTTGGCGGAGGCCACAGATACGCAGTATTTT. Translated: CASSESLAEATDTQYF.

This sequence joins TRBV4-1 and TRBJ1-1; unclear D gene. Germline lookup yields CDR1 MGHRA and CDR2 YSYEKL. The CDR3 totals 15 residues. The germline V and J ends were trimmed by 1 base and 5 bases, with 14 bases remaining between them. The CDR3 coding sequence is TGCGCCAGCAGCCAAGCGGGAAGAGTGTGGACTGAAGCTTTCTTT. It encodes CASSQAGRVWTEAFF.

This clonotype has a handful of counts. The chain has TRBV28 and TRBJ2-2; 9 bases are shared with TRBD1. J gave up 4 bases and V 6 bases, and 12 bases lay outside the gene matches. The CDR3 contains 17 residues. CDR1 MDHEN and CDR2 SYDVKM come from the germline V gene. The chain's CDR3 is CASSTIPRDRATGELFF. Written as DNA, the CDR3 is TGTGCCAGCAGCACGATACCCCGGGACAGGGCCACCGGGGAGCTGTTTTTT.